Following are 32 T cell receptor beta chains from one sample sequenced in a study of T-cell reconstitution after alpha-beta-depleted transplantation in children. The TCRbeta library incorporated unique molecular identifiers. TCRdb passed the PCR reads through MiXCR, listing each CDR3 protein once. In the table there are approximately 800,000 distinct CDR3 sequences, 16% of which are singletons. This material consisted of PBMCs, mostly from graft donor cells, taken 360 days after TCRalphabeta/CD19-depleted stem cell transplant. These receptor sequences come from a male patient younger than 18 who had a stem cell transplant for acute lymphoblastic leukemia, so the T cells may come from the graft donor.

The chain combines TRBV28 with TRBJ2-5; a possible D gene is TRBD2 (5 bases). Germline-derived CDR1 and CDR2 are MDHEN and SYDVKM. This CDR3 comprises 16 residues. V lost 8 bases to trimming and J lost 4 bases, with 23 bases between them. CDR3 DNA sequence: TGTGCCAGCTCAACTGGGAGCGCGGCGTTGGGAGAGACCCAGTACTTC. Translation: CASSTGSAALGETQYF.

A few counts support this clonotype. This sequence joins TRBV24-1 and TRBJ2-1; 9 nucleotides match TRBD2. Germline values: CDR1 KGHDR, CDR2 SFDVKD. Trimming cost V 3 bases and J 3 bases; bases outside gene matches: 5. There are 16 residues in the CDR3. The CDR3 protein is CATSDTAGGLYNEQFF. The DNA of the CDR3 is TGTGCCACCAGTGATACAGCGGGAGGACTCTACAATGAGCAGTTCTTC.

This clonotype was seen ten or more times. The CDR3 protein is CASSVDLASYNEQFF. The CDR3 coding sequence is TGTGCCAGCAGCGTGGACTTAGCTAGCTACAATGAGCAGTTCTTC. The V and J genes are TRBV11-2 and TRBJ2-1; TRBD2 is a possible D gene (5 bases). V was pared by 5 bases and J by 3 bases, with 14 bases between. Germline CDR1 is SGHAT and CDR2 is FQNNGV. The CDR3 runs 15 residues.

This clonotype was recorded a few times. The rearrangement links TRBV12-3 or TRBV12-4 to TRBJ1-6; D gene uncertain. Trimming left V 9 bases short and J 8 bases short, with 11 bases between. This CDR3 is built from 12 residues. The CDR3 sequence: CASRILDSPLHF. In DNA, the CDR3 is TGTGCCAGTCGGATACTCGATTCACCCCTCCACTTT.

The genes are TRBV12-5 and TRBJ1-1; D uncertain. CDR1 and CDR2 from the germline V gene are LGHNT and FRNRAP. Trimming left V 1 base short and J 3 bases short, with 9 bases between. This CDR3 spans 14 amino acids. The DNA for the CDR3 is TGTGCTAGTGGTTTGGAGGGTGGGTACACTGAAGCTTTCTTT. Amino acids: CASGLEGGYTEAFF.

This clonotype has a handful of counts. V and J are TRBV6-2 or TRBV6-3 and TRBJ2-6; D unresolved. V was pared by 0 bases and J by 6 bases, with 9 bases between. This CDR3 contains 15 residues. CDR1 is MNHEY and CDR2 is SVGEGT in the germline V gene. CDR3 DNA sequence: TGTGCCAGCAGTTACTCGATTAAACAGGCCAACGTCCTGACTTTC. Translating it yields CASSYSIKQANVLTF.

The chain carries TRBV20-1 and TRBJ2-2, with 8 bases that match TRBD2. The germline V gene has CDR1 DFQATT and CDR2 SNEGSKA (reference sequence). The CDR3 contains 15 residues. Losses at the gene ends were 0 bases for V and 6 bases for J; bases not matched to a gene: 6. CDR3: CSARDTSGRAGELFF. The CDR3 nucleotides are TGCAGTGCTAGAGATACGAGCGGGAGAGCCGGGGAGCTGTTTTTT.

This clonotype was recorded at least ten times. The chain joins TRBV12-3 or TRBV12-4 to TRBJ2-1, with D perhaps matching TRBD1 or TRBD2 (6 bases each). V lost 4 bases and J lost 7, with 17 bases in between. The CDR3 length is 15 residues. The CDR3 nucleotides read TGTGCCAGCAGTTGGGGGCGGGATTCTTGGAATGAGCAGTTCTTC. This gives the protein CASSWGRDSWNEQFF.

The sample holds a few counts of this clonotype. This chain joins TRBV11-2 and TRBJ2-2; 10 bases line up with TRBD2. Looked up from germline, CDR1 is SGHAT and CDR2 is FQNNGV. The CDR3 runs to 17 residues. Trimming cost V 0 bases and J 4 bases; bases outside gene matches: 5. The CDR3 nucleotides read TGTGCCAGCAGCTTAGATAAGAGGACTAGCGGCACCGGGGAGCTGTTTTTT. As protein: CASSLDKRTSGTGELFF. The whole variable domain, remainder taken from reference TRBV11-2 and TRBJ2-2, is EAGVAQSPRYKIIEKRQSVAFWCNPISGHATLYWYQQILGQGPKLLIQFQNNGVVDDSQLPKDRFSAERLKGVDSTLKIQPAKLEDSAVYLCASSLDKRTSGTGELFFGEGSRLTVL.

As DNA, the CDR3 is TGTGCCAGCAGCTTAGTACTCTTTCGGACTAGCGGGGTAATTAGCTCCTACAATGAGCAGTTCTTC. Amino acid sequence: CASSLVLFRTSGVISSYNEQFF. The genes are TRBV11-3 and TRBJ2-1; 12 positions agree with TRBD2. V lost 1 base, J lost 0 bases, and 16 bases stayed unmatched. CDR3 length: 22 residues. Germline V gene sequence: CDR1 SGHNT, CDR2 YENEEA.

The CDR3 is CASSRAVGIGAEAFF. CDR3 sequence (DNA): TGTGCCAGCAGCAGAGCGGTAGGGATTGGCGCTGAAGCTTTCTTT. The gene calls are TRBV9 and TRBJ1-1; D remains ambiguous. Germline V lookup: CDR1 SGDLS, CDR2 YYNGEE. The CDR3 is 15 amino acids. Trimming stripped 4 bases from V and 6 bases from J, with 19 bases between.

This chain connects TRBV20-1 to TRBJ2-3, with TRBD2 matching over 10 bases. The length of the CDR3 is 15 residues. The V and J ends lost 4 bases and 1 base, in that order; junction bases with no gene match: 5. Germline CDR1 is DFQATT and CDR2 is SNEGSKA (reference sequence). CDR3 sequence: CSATTGTSGTDTQYF. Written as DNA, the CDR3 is TGCAGTGCTACAACCGGGACTAGCGGCACAGATACGCAGTATTTT.

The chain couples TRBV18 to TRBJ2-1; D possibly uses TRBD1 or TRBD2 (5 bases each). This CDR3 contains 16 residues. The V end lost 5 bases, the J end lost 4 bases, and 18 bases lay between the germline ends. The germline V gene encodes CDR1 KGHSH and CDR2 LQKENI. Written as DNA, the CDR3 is TGTGCCAGCTCAACCCGGGACCCCCTCCAATACAATGAGCAGTTCTTC. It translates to CASSTRDPLQYNEQFF. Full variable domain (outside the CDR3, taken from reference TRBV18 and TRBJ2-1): NAGVMQNPRHLVRRRGQEARLRCSPMKGHSHVYWYRQLPEEGLKFMVYLQKENIIDESGMPKERFSAEFPKEGPSILRIQQVVRGDSAAYFCASSTRDPLQYNEQFFGPGTRLTVL.

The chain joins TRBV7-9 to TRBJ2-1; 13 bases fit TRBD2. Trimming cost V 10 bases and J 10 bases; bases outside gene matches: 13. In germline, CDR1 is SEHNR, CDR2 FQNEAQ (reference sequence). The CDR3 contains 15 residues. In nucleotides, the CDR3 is TGTGCCATAAACACCGGGACTAGCGGGACCTGGGAGCAGTTCTTC. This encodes CAINTGTSGTWEQFF.

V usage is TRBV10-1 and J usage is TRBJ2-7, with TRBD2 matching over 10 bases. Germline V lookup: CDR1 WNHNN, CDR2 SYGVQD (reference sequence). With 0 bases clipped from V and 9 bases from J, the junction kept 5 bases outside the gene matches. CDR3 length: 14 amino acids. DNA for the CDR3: TGCGCCAGCAGTGAGTCCCCACTAGCGGGACGGCAGTACTTC. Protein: CASSESPLAGRQYF.

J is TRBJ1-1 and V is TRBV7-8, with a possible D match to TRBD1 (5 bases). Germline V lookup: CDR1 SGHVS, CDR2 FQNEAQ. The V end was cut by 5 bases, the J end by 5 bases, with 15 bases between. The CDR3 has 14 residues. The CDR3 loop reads CASSPQGRRTEAFF. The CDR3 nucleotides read TGTGCCAGCAGCCCTCAGGGTAGGAGGACTGAAGCTTTCTTT.

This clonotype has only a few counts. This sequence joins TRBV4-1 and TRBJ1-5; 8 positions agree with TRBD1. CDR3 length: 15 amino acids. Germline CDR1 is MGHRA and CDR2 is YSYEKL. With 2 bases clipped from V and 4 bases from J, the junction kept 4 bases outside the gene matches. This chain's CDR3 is CASSQWDRLNQPQHF. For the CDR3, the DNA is TGCGCCAGCAGCCAATGGGACAGGTTAAATCAGCCCCAGCATTTT.

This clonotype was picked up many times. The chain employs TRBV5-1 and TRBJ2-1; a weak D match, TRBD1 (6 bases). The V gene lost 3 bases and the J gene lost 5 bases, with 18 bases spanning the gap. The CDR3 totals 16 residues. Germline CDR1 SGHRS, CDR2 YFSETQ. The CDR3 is CASSSARQEGDNEQFF. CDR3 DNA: TGCGCCAGCAGCTCGGCGAGACAGGAAGGAGACAATGAGCAGTTCTTC.

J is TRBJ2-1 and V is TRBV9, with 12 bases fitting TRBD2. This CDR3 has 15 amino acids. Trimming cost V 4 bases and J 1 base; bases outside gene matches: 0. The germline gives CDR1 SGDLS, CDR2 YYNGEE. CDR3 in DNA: TGTGCCAGCAGCACTAGCGGGGGGTCCTACAATGAGCAGTTCTTC. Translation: CASSTSGGSYNEQFF.

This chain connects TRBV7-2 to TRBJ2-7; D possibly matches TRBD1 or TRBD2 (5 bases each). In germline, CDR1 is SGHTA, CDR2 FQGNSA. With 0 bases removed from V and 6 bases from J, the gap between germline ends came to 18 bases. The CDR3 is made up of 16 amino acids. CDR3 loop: CASSLAGTAGRIEQYF. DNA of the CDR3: TGTGCCAGCAGCTTAGCAGGGACGGCGGGCAGGATCGAGCAGTACTTC.

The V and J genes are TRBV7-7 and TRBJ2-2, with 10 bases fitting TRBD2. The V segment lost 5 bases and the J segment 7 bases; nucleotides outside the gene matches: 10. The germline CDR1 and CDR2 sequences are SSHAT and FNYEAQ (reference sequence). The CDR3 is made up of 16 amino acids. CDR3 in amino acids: CASSPLAGTQGGELFF. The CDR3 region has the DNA TGTGCCAGCAGCCCACTAGCGGGAACCCAGGGCGGGGAGCTGTTTTTT.

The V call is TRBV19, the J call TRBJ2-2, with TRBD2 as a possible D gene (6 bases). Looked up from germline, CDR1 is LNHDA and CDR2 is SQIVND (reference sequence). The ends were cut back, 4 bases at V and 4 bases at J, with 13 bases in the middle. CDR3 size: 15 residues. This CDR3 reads CASSTPGSFTGELFF. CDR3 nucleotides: TGTGCCAGTAGTACCCCCGGGAGTTTCACCGGGGAGCTGTTTTTT.

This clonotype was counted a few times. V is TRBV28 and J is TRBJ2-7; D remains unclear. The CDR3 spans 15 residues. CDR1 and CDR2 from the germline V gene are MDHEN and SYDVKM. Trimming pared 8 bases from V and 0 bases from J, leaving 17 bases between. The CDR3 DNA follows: TGTGCCAGCCCCCCAAGTGCCTTCAGCTCCTACGAGCAGTACTTC. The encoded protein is CASPPSAFSSYEQYF.

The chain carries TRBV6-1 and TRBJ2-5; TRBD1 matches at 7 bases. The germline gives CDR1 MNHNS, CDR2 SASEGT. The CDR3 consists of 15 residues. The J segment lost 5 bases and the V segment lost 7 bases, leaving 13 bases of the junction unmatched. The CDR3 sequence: CASTPPGGERETQYF. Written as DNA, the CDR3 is TGTGCCAGCACCCCCCCAGGGGGAGAGCGGGAGACCCAGTACTTC.

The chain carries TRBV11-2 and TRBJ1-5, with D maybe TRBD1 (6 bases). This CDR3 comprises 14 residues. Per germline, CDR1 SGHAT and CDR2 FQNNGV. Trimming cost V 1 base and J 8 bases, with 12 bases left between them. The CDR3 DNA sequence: TGTGCCAGCAGCTTAGGGGCAGGGGAGAAGCCCCAGCATTTT. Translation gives CASSLGAGEKPQHF.

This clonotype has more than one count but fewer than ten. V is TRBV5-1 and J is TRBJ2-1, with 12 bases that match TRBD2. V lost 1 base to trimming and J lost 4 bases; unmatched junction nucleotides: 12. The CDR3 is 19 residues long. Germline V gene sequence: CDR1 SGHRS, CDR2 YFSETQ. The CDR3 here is CASSLWRLAGEGKYNEQFF. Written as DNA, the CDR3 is TGCGCCAGCAGCTTGTGGAGACTAGCGGGAGAGGGCAAATACAATGAGCAGTTCTTC.

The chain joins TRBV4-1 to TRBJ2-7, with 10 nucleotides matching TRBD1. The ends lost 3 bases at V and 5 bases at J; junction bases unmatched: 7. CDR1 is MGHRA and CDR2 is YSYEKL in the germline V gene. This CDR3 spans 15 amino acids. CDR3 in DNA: TGCGCCAGCAGCCATTCCGGGACAGGGGACCACGAGCAGTACTTC. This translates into CASSHSGTGDHEQYF.

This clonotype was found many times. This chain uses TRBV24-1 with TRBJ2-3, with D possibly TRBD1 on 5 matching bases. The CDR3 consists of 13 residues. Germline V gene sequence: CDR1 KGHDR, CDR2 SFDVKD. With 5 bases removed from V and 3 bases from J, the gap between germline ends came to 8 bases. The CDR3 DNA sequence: TGTGCCACCAGTGGGACACCGACAGATACGCAGTATTTT. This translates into CATSGTPTDTQYF.

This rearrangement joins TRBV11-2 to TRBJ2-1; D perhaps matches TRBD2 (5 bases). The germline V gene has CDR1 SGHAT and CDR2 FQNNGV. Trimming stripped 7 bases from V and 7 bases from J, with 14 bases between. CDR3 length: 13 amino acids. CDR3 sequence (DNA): TGTGCCAGCATCTTCCGGACTGGTAATGAGCAGTTCTTC. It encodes CASIFRTGNEQFF.

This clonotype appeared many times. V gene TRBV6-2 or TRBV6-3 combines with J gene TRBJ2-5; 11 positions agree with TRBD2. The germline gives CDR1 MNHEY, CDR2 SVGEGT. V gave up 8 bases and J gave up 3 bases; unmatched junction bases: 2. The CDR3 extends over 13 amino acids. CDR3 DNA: TGTGCCAGCGAACTAGCGGGAGAAGAGACCCAGTACTTC. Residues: CASELAGEETQYF.

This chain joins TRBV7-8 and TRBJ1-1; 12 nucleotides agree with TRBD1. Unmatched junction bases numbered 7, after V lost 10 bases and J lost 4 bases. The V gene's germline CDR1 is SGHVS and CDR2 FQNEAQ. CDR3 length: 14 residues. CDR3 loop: CAISGTGGLTEAFF. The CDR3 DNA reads TGTGCCATATCCGGGACAGGGGGCCTCACTGAAGCTTTCTTT.

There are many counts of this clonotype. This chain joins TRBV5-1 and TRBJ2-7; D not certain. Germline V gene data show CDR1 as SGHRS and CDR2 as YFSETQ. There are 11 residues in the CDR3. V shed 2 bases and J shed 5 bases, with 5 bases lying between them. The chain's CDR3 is CASSLKNEQYF. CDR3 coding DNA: TGCGCCAGCAGCTTAAAAAACGAGCAGTACTTC. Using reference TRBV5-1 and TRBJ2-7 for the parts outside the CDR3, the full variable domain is KAGVTQTPRYLIKTRGQQVTLSCSPISGHRSVSWYQQTPGQGLQFLFEYFSETQRNKGNFPGRFSGRQFSNSRSEMNVSTLELGDSALYLCASSLKNEQYFGPGTRLTVT.